These 22 T cell receptor beta chains were all obtained from the same sample, sequenced in a study of cytomegalovirus exposure and HLA in healthy donors. Primers: 60 Vbeta forward and 13 Jbeta reverse. Clones were sequenced by immunoSEQ multiplex PCR, and TCRdb holds only the in-frame ones, with some missing. The data show 100,000 to 150,000 clones, roughly four fifths seen once. The sample taken for sequencing was PBMCs. The receptors were gathered from a woman in her forties or fifties in good health and CMV-seronegative.

In its sample, this clone was seen a few times. The rearrangement joins TRBV6-1 to TRBJ1-3, with 10 nucleotides matching TRBD1. CDR1 and CDR2 (germline): MNHNS, SASEGT. This CDR3 contains 13 residues. V trimming: 7 bases; J trimming: 7 bases; junction bases outside the gene matches: 4. The CDR3 here is CASTGTGVNTIYF. The DNA for the CDR3 is TGTGCCAGCACTGGGACAGGGGTGAACACCATATATTTT.

J is TRBJ2-1 and V is TRBV7-9; TRBD1 might be the D (6 bases). The CDR3 is 16 residues long. Germline assignment: CDR1 SEHNR and CDR2 FQNEAQ (reference sequence). The V end was cut by 4 bases, the J end by 6 bases, with 19 bases between. The CDR3 DNA is TGTGCCAGCAGCTCCCGGGACAAAGACACTACCAATGAGCAGTTCTTC. Encoded protein: CASSSRDKDTTNEQFF. Supplemented by reference TRBV7-9 and TRBJ2-1, the full variable domain reads DTGVSQNPRHKITKRGQNVTFRCDPISEHNRLYWYRQTLGQGPEFLTYFQNEAQLEKSRLLSDRFSAERPKGSFSTLEIQRTEQGDSAMYLCASSSRDKDTTNEQFFGPGTRLTVL.

The chain uses TRBV5-4 and TRBJ2-7, with a tentative D call TRBD2 (8 bases). V was clipped by 4 bases and J by 6 bases, with 20 bases between them. CDR1 is SGHNT, CDR2 YYREEE, per germline (reference sequence). This CDR3 is 15 amino acids long. CDR3 nucleotides: TGTGCCAGCAGCCAACAGGGGACTAGTCTCGGCGAGCAGTACGTC. This translates into CASSQQGTSLGEQYV.

The V call is TRBV11-2, the J call TRBJ2-1, with D perhaps TRBD2 (6 bases). Germline V gene data show CDR1 as SGHAT and CDR2 as FQNNGV. This CDR3 comprises 16 residues. V was shortened by 1 base and J by 5 bases, with 15 bases between the two germline ends. CDR3 sequence (DNA): TGTGCCAGCAGCTTAGGGTGGACTACCACCAACAATGAGCAGTTCTTC. It translates to CASSLGWTTTNNEQFF.

V is TRBV27 and J is TRBJ1-2; tentative D call: TRBD1 (5 bases). Germline loops: CDR1 MNHEY, CDR2 SMNVEV (reference sequence). Trimming shortened V by 1 base and J by 5 bases, and 8 bases separated the two germline ends. The CDR3 is 13 amino acids. CDR3 in DNA: TGTGCCAGCAGTTTATTTCGGGGGTATGGCTACACCTTC. This translates into CASSLFRGYGYTF.

The chain carries TRBV5-1 and TRBJ1-6; a weak D match, TRBD1 (5 bases). This CDR3 contains 16 residues. V shed 3 bases and J shed 7 bases, with 17 bases lying between them. In germline, CDR1 is SGHRS, CDR2 YFSETQ. The CDR3 sequence is CASSSGLVPLNSPLHF. CDR3 sequence (DNA): TGCGCCAGCAGCTCGGGACTGGTCCCCTTGAATTCACCCCTCCACTTT. Full variable domain (outside the CDR3, taken from reference TRBV5-1 and TRBJ1-6): KAGVTQTPRYLIKTRGQQVTLSCSPISGHRSVSWYQQTPGQGLQFLFEYFSETQRNKGNFPGRFSGRQFSNSRSEMNVSTLELGDSALYLCASSSGLVPLNSPLHFGNGTRLTVT.

CDR3 DNA: TGCGCCAGCAGCTGGGGACTAGCTGCCAACACCGGGGAGCTGTTTTTT. It translates to CASSWGLAANTGELFF. This chain uses TRBV5-1 with TRBJ2-2, with 9 bases identical to TRBD2. V dropped 3 bases and J dropped 2; count of bases not matched to a gene: 5. CDR1 and CDR2 from the germline V gene are SGHRS and YFSETQ. The length of the CDR3 is 16 residues.

The chain carries TRBV10-3 and TRBJ2-2; D uncertain. Trimming removed 4 bases at V and 3 bases at J, with 3 bases between. CDR3 length equals 12 residues. CDR1 is ENHRY and CDR2 is SYGVKD in the germline V gene. In DNA form, the CDR3 reads TGTGCCATCAGTGTCTACACCGGGGAGCTGTTTTTT. It yields the protein CAISVYTGELFF.

The gene calls are TRBV7-2 and TRBJ2-1, with D possibly TRBD2 on 6 matching bases. Germline CDR1 is SGHTA and CDR2 is FQGNSA. Trimming stripped 4 bases from V and 0 bases from J, with 19 bases between. The CDR3 runs to 18 residues. CDR3 protein: CASSYPLEGLLSYNEQFF. The CDR3 DNA is TGTGCCAGCAGCTATCCCTTGGAAGGACTACTCTCCTACAATGAGCAGTTCTTC.

The V gene is TRBV9, the J gene TRBJ1-3; the match to TRBD1 covers 9 bases. CDR1 SGDLS and CDR2 YYNGEE come from the germline V gene. The CDR3 covers 15 residues. V shed 4 bases and J 4 bases; nucleotides not matched to a gene: 6. The CDR3 loop is CASSLGQGQGNTIYF. CDR3 bases: TGTGCCAGCAGCCTGGGACAGGGACAGGGAAACACCATATATTTT.

The chain uses TRBV5-1 and TRBJ2-4, with 9 bases aligning to TRBD2. Trimming removed 3 bases from V and 0 bases from J; junction bases left unmatched: 7. The CDR3 runs to 17 residues. Germline CDR1 reads SGHRS; CDR2 reads YFSETQ. The CDR3 sequence is CASSSDAGGTAKNIQYF. The CDR3 bases are TGCGCCAGCAGCTCGGACGCGGGGGGGACAGCCAAAAACATTCAGTACTTC. Full variable domain (remainder filled in from reference TRBV5-1 and TRBJ2-4): KAGVTQTPRYLIKTRGQQVTLSCSPISGHRSVSWYQQTPGQGLQFLFEYFSETQRNKGNFPGRFSGRQFSNSRSEMNVSTLELGDSALYLCASSSDAGGTAKNIQYFGAGTRLSVL.

The CDR3 nucleotides read TGCGCCAGCACGAGGTCAGGACTAGCCAAAAACATTCAGTACTTC. It specifies CASTRSGLAKNIQYF. This sequence joins TRBV23-1 and TRBJ2-4; D is possibly TRBD2 (5 bases). TRBV23-1 belongs to the ORF category, with a function that is uncertain. Trimming took 7 bases from V and 0 from J, leaving 13 bases between them. The CDR3 covers 15 residues.

V usage is TRBV6-4 and J usage is TRBJ1-1; no clear D gene. Trimming shortened V by 3 bases and J by 0 bases, and 5 bases separated the two germline ends. The CDR3 runs 13 residues. The V gene's germline CDR1 is MRHNA and CDR2 SNTAGT. CDR3 DNA sequence: TGTGCCAGCAGTGAGTCCATGAACACTGAAGCTTTCTTT. The encoded protein is CASSESMNTEAFF.

The chain has TRBV5-1 and TRBJ2-7, with 8 bases aligning to TRBD2. The CDR3 is 16 amino acids. V was clipped by 4 bases and J by 7 bases; unmatched bases: 16. CDR1 SGHRS and CDR2 YFSETQ come from the germline V gene. The DNA for the CDR3 is TGCGCCAGCAGCCCCGGAACGAGCGGGAGTTCGAGGGAGCAGTACTTC. This codes for CASSPGTSGSSREQYF.

This chain connects TRBV19 to TRBJ2-1, with D possibly TRBD2 on 5 matching bases. The V gene lost 6 bases and the J gene lost 4 bases, with 16 bases spanning the gap. From germline, CDR1 is LNHDA and CDR2 SQIVND (reference sequence). CDR3 length: 15 residues. This CDR3 reads CASSGLLPPYNEQFF. CDR3 DNA: TGTGCCAGTAGCGGACTCCTGCCCCCTTACAATGAGCAGTTCTTC. The full variable domain, its missing parts supplied by reference TRBV19 and TRBJ2-1, is DGGITQSPKYLFRKEGQNVTLSCEQNLNHDAMYWYRQDPGQGLRLIYYSQIVNDFQKGDIAEGYSVSREKKESFPLTVTSAQKNPTAFYLCASSGLLPPYNEQFFGPGTRLTVL.

The V gene is TRBV5-4, the J gene TRBJ2-7; 8 bases map to TRBD2. CDR3 length: 14 amino acids. The V gene end was trimmed by 1 base and the J gene end by 0 bases; junction bases not matched to a gene: 0. Germline lookup yields CDR1 SGHNT and CDR2 YYREEE (reference sequence). This CDR3 reads CASSLSGSSYEQYF. In DNA form, the CDR3 reads TGTGCCAGCAGCTTGAGCGGGAGCTCCTACGAGCAGTACTTC.

The CDR3 loop is CANQFRPQHF. The CDR3 DNA reads TGTGCCAACCAGTTTCGGCCCCAGCATTTT. The V and J genes are TRBV6-5 and TRBJ1-5; D is ambiguous. CDR1 and CDR2 from the germline V gene are MNHEY and SVGAGI. The V and J ends lost 10 bases and 9 bases respectively, with 10 bases between them. The CDR3 covers 10 residues.

The sample holds one count of this clone. The rearrangement links TRBV18 to TRBJ2-7, with 7 bases aligning to TRBD1. The V gene's germline CDR1 is KGHSH and CDR2 LQKENI. The CDR3 contains 14 residues. J gave up 3 bases and V 0 bases, and 2 bases lay outside the gene matches. CDR3 DNA: TGTGCCAGCTCACCACCCTGGGACAGCTACGAGCAGTACGTC. This sequence encodes CASSPPWDSYEQYV.

The sample holds a few counts of this clone. The rearrangement joins TRBV10-3 to TRBJ2-1, with 9 bases matching TRBD2. From germline, CDR1 is ENHRY and CDR2 SYGVKD. This CDR3 region has 13 residues. The CDR3 spells CAATDGTSYEQFF. The DNA of the CDR3 is TGTGCTGCAACCGACGGGACTAGCTATGAGCAGTTCTTC.

V is TRBV29-1 and J is TRBJ1-2, with 10 bases fitting TRBD1. There are 13 residues in the CDR3. J gave up 5 bases and V 5 bases, and 5 bases lay outside the gene matches. The germline V gene encodes CDR1 SQVTM and CDR2 ANQGSEA. The CDR3, as DNA: TGCAGCGTTCGGGACAGGGGAGAGTATGGCTACACCTTC. Translating it yields CSVRDRGEYGYTF.

J is TRBJ2-3 and V is TRBV11-2, with 9 bases fitting TRBD2. Germline V gene data show CDR1 as SGHAT and CDR2 as FQNNGV. This CDR3 comprises 16 residues. The junction had 5 bases not matched to a gene; V was cut back by 2 bases and J by 2 bases. CDR3 coding DNA: TGTGCCAGCAGCTTACGACTAGCGGACCTCACAGATACGCAGTATTTT. This encodes CASSLRLADLTDTQYF. The full variable domain, with the rest looked up from reference TRBV11-2 and TRBJ2-3, is EAGVAQSPRYKIIEKRQSVAFWCNPISGHATLYWYQQILGQGPKLLIQFQNNGVVDDSQLPKDRFSAERLKGVDSTLKIQPAKLEDSAVYLCASSLRLADLTDTQYFGPGTRLTVL.

The sample holds a few counts of this clone. The J gene is TRBJ2-2, the V gene TRBV15; weak D call: TRBD2 (5 bases). Germline CDR1 LNHNV, CDR2 YYDKDF (reference sequence). Trimming removed 0 bases from V and 4 bases from J, with 12 bases in between. There are 16 residues in the CDR3. CDR3 in amino acids: CATSRDPGLITGELFF. For the CDR3, the DNA is TGTGCCACCAGCAGAGATCCAGGACTTATCACCGGGGAGCTGTTTTTT.